A single T cell receptor beta chain is shown here with its context. This entry is derived from a study of blood T cell repertoires in COVID-19. Germline V lookup: CDR1 KGHSH, CDR2 LQKENI. The CDR3 totals 12 residues. V gave up 1 base and J gave up 7 bases, with 8 bases separating them. Clones were sequenced by immunoSEQ multiplex PCR, and TCRdb holds only the in-frame ones, with some missing. Of fewer than 350,000 clones listed, 89% are singletons. Recovery among Cohort 3 donors was established by two negative PCRs, clearance, or symptom resolution. The receptor was isolated from a man in his 60s who had recovered from COVID-19. Sequencing was done on a sample of PBMCs or T cells enriched from blood (not recorded which). The chain is built from TRBV18 and TRBJ2-7; possible D gene TRBD1, 6 bases. CDR3: CASSPLDREQYF. CDR3 nucleotide sequence: TGTGCCAGCTCACCACTTGACAGGGAGCAGTACTTC.